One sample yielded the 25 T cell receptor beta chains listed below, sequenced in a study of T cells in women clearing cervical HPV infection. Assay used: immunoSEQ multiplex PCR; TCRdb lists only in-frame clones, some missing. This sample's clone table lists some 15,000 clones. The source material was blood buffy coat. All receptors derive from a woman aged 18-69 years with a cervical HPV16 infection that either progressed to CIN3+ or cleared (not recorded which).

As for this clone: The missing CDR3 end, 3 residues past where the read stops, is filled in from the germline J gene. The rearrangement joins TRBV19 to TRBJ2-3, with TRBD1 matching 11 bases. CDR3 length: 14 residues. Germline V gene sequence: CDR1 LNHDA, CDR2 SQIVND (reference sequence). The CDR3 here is CASTWDRGGQPQYF. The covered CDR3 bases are TGTGCCAGTACGTGGGACAGGGGGGGTCAGCCG. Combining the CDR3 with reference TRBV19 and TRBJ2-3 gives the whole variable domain DGGITQSPKYLFRKEGQNVTLSCEQNLNHDAMYWYRQDPGQGLRLIYYSQIVNDFQKGDIAEGYSVSREKKESFPLTVTSAQKNPTAFYLCASTWDRGGQPQYFGPGTRLTVL.

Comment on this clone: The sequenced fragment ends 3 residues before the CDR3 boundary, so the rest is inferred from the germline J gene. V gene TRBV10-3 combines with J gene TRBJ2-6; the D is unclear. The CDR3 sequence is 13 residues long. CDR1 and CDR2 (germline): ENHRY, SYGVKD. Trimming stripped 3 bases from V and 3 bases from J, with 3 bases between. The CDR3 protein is CAISDHGANVLTF. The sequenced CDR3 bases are TGTGCCATCAGTGATCATGGGGCCAACGTC.

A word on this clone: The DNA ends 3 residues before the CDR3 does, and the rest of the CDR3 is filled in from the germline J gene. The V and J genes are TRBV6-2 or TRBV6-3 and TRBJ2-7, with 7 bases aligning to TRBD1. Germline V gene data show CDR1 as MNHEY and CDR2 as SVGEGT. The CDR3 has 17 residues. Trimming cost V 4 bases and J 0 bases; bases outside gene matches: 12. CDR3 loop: CASSSKPGQANSYEQYF. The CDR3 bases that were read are TGTGCCAGCAGTTCAAAACCTGGACAGGCCAACTCCTACGAG.

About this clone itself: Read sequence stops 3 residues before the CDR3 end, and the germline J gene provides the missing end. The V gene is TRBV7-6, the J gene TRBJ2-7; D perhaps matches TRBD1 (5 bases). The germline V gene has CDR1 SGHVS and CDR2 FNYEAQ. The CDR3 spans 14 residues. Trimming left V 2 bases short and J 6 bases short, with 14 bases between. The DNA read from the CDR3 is TGTGCCAGCAGCTTAACCCTATCAGGGTCCGAG. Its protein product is CASSLTLSGSE. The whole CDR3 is CASSLTLSGSEQYF.

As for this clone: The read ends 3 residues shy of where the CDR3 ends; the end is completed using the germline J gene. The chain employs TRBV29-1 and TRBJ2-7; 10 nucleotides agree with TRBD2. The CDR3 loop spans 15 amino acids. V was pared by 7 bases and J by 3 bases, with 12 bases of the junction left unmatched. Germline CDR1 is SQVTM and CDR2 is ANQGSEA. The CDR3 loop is CSADSGTSAGYEQYF. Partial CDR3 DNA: TGCAGCGCTGATTCCGGGACTAGCGCGGGCTACGAG.

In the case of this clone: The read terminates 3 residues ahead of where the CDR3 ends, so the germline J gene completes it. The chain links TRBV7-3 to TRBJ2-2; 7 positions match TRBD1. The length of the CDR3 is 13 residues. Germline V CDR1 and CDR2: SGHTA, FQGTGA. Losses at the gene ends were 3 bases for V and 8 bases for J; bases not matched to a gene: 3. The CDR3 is CASSFDRAGELFF. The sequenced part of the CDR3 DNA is TGTGCCAGCAGCTTCGACAGGGCTGGGGAG.

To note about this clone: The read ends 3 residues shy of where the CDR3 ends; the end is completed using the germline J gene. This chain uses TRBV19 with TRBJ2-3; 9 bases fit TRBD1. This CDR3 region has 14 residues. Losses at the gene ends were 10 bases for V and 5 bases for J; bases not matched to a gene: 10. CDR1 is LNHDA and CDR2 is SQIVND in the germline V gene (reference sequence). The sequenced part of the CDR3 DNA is TGTGCCACTGCTTCCGGGACAGGGAAAGATACG. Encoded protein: CATASGTGKDT. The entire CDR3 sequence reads CATASGTGKDTQYF. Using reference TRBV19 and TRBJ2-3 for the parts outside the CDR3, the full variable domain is DGGITQSPKYLFRKEGQNVTLSCEQNLNHDAMYWYRQDPGQGLRLIYYSQIVNDFQKGDIAEGYSVSREKKESFPLTVTSAQKNPTAFYLCATASGTGKDTQYFGPGTRLTVL.

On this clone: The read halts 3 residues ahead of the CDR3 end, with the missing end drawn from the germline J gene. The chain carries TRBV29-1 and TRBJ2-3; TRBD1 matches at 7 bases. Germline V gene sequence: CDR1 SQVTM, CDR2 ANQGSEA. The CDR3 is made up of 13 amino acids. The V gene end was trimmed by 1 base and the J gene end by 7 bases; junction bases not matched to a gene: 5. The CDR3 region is CSVEGTGGHTQYF. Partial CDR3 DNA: TGCAGCGTTGAAGGGACAGGAGGACATACG.

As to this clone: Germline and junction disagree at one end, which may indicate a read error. The part of the CDR3 DNA that was read is TGCGCCAGCAGCCAGGCGACAGGGGCCGCCTACGAG. Translation: CASSQATGAAYE. The whole CDR3 region reads CASSQATGAAYEQYF. The V and J genes are TRBV4-2 and TRBJ2-7; 8 positions match TRBD1. The DNA ends 3 residues before the CDR3 does, and the rest of the CDR3 is filled in from the germline J gene. The CDR3 is made up of 15 amino acids. Germline CDR1 LGHNA, CDR2 YNFKEQ.

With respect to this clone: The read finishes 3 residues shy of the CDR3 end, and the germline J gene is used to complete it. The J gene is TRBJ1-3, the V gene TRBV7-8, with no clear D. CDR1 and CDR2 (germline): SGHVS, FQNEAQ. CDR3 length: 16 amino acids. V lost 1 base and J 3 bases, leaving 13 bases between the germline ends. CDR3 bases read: TGTGCCAGCAGCTTAGAGAGGTCAGGCATTGGAAACACC. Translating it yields CASSLERSGIGNT. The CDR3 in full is CASSLERSGIGNTIYF.

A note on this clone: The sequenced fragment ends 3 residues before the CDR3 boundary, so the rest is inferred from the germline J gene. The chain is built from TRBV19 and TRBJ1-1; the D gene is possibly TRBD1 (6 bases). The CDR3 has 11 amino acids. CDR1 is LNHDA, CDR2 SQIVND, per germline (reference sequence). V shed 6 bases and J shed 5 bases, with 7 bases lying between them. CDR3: CASRGATEAFF. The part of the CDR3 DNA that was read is TGTGCCAGTAGGGGGGCAACTGAA.

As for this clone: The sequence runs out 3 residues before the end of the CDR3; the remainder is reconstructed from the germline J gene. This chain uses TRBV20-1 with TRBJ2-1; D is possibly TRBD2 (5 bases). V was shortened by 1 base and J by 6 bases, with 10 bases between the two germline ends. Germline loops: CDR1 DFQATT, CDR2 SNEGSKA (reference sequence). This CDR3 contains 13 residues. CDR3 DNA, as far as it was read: TGCAGTGCTAGAGTTAGAGGGCTCAATGAG. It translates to CSARVRGLNE. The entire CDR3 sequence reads CSARVRGLNEQFF.

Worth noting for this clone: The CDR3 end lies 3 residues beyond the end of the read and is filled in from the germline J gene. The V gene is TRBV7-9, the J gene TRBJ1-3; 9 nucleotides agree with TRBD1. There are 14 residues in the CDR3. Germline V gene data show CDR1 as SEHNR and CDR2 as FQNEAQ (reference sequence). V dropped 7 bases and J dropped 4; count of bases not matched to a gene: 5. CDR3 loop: CASTRTGVGNTIYF. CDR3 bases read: TGTGCCAGCACCCGGACAGGGGTCGGAAACACC.

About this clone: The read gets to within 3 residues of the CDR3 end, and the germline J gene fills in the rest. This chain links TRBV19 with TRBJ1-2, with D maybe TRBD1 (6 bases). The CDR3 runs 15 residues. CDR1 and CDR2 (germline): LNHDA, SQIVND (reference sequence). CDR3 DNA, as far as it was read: TGTGCCAGTAGCCTAAAAGGGGGACTAAGGTACGAC. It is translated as CASSLKGGLRYD. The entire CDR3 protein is CASSLKGGLRYDYTF.

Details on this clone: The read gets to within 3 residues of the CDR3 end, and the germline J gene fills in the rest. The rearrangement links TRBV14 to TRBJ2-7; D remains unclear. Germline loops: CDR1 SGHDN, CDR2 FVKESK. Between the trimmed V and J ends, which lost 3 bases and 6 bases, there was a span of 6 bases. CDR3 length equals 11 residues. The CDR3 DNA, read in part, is TGTGCCAGCAGCCATTCGGGCGAG. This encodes CASSHSGE. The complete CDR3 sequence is CASSHSGEQYF.

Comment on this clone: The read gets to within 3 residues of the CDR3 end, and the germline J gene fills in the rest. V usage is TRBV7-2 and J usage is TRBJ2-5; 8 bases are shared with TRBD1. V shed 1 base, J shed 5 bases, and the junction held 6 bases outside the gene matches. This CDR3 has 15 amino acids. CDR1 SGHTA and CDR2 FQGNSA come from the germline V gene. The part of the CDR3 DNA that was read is TGTGCCAGCAGCTTAGGGACAGGGATCGGGGAGACC. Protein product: CASSLGTGIGET. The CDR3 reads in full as CASSLGTGIGETQYF. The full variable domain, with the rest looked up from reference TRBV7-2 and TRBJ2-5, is GAGVSQSPSNKVTEKGKDVELRCDPISGHTALYWYRQSLGQGLEFLIYFQGNSAPDKSGLPSDRFSAERTGGSVSTLTIQRTQQEDSAVYLCASSLGTGIGETQYFGPGTRLLVL.

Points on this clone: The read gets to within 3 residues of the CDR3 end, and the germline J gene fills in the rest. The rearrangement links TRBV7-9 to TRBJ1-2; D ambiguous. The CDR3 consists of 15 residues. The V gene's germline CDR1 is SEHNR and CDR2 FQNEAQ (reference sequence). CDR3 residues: CASSRAGQRFDDYTF. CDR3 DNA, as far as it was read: TGTGCCAGCAGCCGAGCGGGCCAACGGTTTGATGAC. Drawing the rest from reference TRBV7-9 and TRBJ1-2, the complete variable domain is DTGVSQNPRHKITKRGQNVTFRCDPISEHNRLYWYRQTLGQGPEFLTYFQNEAQLEKSRLLSDRFSAERPKGSFSTLEIQRTEQGDSAMYLCASSRAGQRFDDYTFGSGTRLTVV.

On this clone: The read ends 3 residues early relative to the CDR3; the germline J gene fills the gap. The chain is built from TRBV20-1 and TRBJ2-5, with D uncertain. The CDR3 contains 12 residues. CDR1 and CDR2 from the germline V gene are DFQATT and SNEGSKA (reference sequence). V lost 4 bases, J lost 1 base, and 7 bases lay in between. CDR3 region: CSATNSQETQYF. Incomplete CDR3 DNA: TGCAGTGCTACAAATTCCCAAGAGACC.

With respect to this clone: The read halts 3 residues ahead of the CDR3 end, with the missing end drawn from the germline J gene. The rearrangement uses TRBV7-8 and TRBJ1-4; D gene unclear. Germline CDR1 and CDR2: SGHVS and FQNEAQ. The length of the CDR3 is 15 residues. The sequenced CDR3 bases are TGTGCCAGCAGCTTAGAGAGCTCCTATAATTCACCA. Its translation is CASSLESSYNSP. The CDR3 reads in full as CASSLESSYNSPLFF. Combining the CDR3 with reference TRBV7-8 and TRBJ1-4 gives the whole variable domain GAGVSQSPRYKVAKRGQDVALRCDPISGHVSLFWYQQALGQGPEFLTYFQNEAQLDKSGLPSDRFFAERPEGSVSTLKIQRTQQEDSAVYLCASSLESSYNSPLFFGSGTQLSVL.

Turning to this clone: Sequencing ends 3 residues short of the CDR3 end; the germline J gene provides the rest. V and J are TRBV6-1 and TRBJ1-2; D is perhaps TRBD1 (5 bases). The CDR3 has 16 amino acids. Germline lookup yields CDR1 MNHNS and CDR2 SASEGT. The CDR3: CASSERQRGNSYDYTF. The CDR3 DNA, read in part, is TGTGCCAGCAGTGAACGACAGCGAGGGAACTCCTACGAC.

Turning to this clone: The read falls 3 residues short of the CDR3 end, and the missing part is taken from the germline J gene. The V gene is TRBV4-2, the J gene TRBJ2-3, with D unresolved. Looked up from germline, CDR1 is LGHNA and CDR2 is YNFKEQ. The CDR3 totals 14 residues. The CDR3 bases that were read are TGTGCCAGCAGCCAAGAACTAACCCCCATTGCG. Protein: CASSQELTPIA. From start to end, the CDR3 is CASSQELTPIAQYF.

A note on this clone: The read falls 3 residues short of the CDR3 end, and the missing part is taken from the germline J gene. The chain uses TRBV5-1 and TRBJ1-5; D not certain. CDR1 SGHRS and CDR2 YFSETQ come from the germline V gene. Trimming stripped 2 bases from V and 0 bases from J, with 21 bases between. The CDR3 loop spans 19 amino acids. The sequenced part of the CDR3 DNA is TGCGCCAGCAGCTTACGCCCCCTTGGACTGACATATAGCAATCAGCCC. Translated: CASSLRPLGLTYSNQP. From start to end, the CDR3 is CASSLRPLGLTYSNQPQHF.

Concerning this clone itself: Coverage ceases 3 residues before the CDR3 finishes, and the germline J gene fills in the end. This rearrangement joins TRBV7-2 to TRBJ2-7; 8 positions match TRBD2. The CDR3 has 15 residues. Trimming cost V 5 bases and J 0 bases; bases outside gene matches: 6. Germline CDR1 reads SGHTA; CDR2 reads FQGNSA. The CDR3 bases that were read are TGTGCCAGCAGCCCTACTAGCGGAGGCTCCTACGAG. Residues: CASSPTSGGSYE. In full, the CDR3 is CASSPTSGGSYEQYF.

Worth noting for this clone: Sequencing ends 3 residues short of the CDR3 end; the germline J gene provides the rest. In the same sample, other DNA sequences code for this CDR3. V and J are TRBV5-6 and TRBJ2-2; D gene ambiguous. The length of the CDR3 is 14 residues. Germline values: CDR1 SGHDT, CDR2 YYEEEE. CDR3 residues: CASSLIATNEKLFF. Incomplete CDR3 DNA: TGTGCCAGCAGCTTGATTGCAACTAATGAAAAG.

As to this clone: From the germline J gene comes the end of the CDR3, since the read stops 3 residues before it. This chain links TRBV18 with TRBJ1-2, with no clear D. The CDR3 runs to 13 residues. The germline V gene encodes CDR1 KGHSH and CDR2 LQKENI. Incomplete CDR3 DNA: TGTGCCAGCTCCCTCCACGAGGGCGACGAC. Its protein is CASSLHEGDD. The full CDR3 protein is CASSLHEGDDYTF.